Below are 9 T cell receptor beta chains sequenced from a single sample in a study of T cell responses to AZD1222 COVID-19 vaccine. Profiled with immunoSEQ multiplex PCR; TCRdb holds only in-frame clones, not every one. This sample has 150,000 to 180,000 clones, with about nine tenths found just once. The material was peripheral blood, obtained on day 0 of AZD1222 vaccination. The receptors shown here come from an adult in good health.

The rearrangement joins TRBV28 to TRBJ2-7, with 8 nucleotides matching TRBD1. CDR3 length: 15 residues. CDR1 and CDR2 (germline): MDHEN, SYDVKM. Trimming cost V 5 bases and J 2 bases; bases outside gene matches: 8. The CDR3 reads CASSQTGAIAYEQYF. Written as DNA, the CDR3 is TGTGCCAGCAGTCAGACAGGGGCGATTGCCTACGAGCAGTACTTC.

The count of this clone is one. DNA for the CDR3: TGTGCCAGCAGCCGGACAGGGCCAAGCAATCAGCCCCAGCATTTT. It yields the protein CASSRTGPSNQPQHF. The V call is TRBV6-2 or TRBV6-3, the J call TRBJ1-5, with 8 nucleotides matching TRBD1. Germline V lookup: CDR1 MNHEY, CDR2 SVGEGT. The CDR3 sequence is 15 residues long. J gave up 1 base and V 6 bases, and 5 bases lay outside the gene matches.

This clone has just a few counts. CDR3 in DNA: TGTGCCAGCGGTAAAGAGGGGACAGTGGGTGGCTACACCTTC. Translation gives CASGKEGTVGGYTF. J is TRBJ1-2 and V is TRBV2; 7 nucleotides match TRBD1. After removal of 8 bases from V and 7 bases from J, the junction contained 13 bases not matched to a gene. The CDR3 is made up of 14 amino acids. Germline V lookup: CDR1 SNHLY, CDR2 FYNNEI. The whole variable domain, remainder taken from reference TRBV2 and TRBJ1-2, is EPEVTQTPSHQVTQMGQEVILRCVPISNHLYFYWYRQILGQKVEFLVSFYNNEISEKSEIFDDQFSVERPDGSNFTLKIRSTKLEDSAMYFCASGKEGTVGGYTFGSGTRLTVV.

CDR3 DNA sequence: TGTGCCAGTAGTCTGCAGGGCCTACCCTATGGCTACACCTTC. This codes for CASSLQGLPYGYTF. The chain recombines TRBV19 with TRBJ1-2, with D possibly matching TRBD1 (5 bases). Trimming removed 5 bases at V and 4 bases at J, with 14 bases between. Germline lookup yields CDR1 LNHDA and CDR2 SQIVND (reference sequence). The CDR3 length is 14 residues.

The chain joins TRBV7-9 to TRBJ1-1; TRBD1 aligns across 10 bases. Unmatched junction bases numbered 11, after V lost 6 bases and J lost 4 bases. CDR3 length equals 16 residues. Germline V gene lookup returns CDR1 SEHNR and CDR2 FQNEAQ (reference sequence). CDR3 in amino acids: CASSSSRDRGFTEAFF. CDR3 nucleotides: TGTGCCAGCAGTTCTTCCCGGGACAGGGGATTCACTGAAGCTTTCTTT.

The chain combines TRBV6-5 with TRBJ2-3; 7 nucleotides line up with TRBD2. The CDR3 length is 14 residues. V lost 6 bases to trimming and J lost 3 bases; unmatched junction nucleotides: 6. CDR1 is MNHEY and CDR2 is SVGAGI in the germline V gene. The CDR3 region is CASSAGVGTDTQYF. The CDR3 coding sequence is TGTGCCAGCAGCGCGGGAGTGGGGACAGATACGCAGTATTTT.

This rearrangement joins TRBV27 to TRBJ2-1; TRBD1 or TRBD2 may be the D gene (5 bases each). The CDR3 extends over 15 amino acids. Germline V CDR1 and CDR2: MNHEY, SMNVEV (reference sequence). V was pared by 2 bases and J by 7 bases, with 15 bases between. The CDR3: CASSLGGRVLNEQFF. CDR3 DNA sequence: TGTGCCAGCAGTTTAGGAGGCAGGGTGTTGAATGAGCAGTTCTTC.

This clone was found once. The chain employs TRBV6-5 and TRBJ2-5; D perhaps matches TRBD1 (7 bases). CDR1 and CDR2 (germline): MNHEY, SVGAGI. V was trimmed by 4 bases and J by 5 bases, leaving 14 bases between them. This CDR3 has 14 residues. CDR3 amino acids: CASSWGPGGETQYF. For the CDR3, the DNA is TGTGCCAGCAGTTGGGGTCCAGGGGGGGAGACCCAGTACTTC.

This clone was detected once. The V call is TRBV27, the J call TRBJ2-5; 14 bases agree with TRBD2. From germline, CDR1 is MNHEY and CDR2 SMNVEV (reference sequence). This CDR3 is 15 amino acids long. The ends lost 4 bases at V and 7 bases at J; junction bases unmatched: 5. CDR3 DNA: TGTGCCAGCAGTTCCGGGACTAGCGGGAGAGGGACCCAGTACTTC. It encodes CASSSGTSGRGTQYF.